This TCR beta chain was sequenced for a study of T cells in tumors after PD-1 blockade. In the study overall: Patients received pembrolizumab 200 mg every 3 weeks or cemiplimab 350 mg every 2 weeks.

Sequenced by immunoSEQ multiplex PCR; TCRdb stores in-frame clones only, minus some. Of roughly 50,000 clones listed, roughly 80% were seen once; the top ten hold about 3.8%. Per germline, CDR1 MRHNA and CDR2 SNTAGT. This CDR3 is 14 amino acids long. V trimming: 5 bases; J trimming: 4 bases; junction bases outside the gene matches: 2. The chain combines TRBV6-4 with TRBJ2-5, with 12 bases aligning to TRBD2. This TCR was recovered from a human donor with basal cell carcinoma. The specimen comprised PBMCs, sampled before anti-PD-1 treatment. In DNA, the CDR3 is TGTGCCAGCAGTCCTAGCGGGGGGGCAGAGACCCAGTACTTC. The encoded protein is CASSPSGGAETQYF.